This TCR beta chain was obtained from a study of PD-1 blockade in mismatch repair-deficient tumors. Looking at the study overall: All were previously treated, progressing patients with approximately 11 mismatch repair-deficient cancer types.

The repertoire was sequenced with immunoSEQ multiplex PCR; TCRdb's copy has only in-frame clones and lacks some. Of over 60,000 clones listed, approximately 90% are singletons. A note on this clone: Its antigen is unidentified.

Notes on the study in general: After pembrolizumab, tumor-resident clones rose rapidly, then generally contracted before radiologic responses.

Unmatched junction bases numbered 12, after V lost 0 bases and J lost 9 bases. Germline CDR1 reads LNHNV; CDR2 reads YYDKDF (reference sequence). This CDR3 comprises 18 residues. This rearrangement joins TRBV15 to TRBJ2-1; TRBD2 aligns across 12 bases. Sequences were derived from peripheral blood, sampled 52 weeks after starting pembrolizumab. The sequence came from an adult with mismatch repair-deficient cancer. CDR3: CATSRDRRLAGVQSEQFF. The CDR3 nucleotides read TGTGCCACCAGCAGAGACCGTAGACTAGCGGGAGTACAAAGTGAGCAGTTCTTC.